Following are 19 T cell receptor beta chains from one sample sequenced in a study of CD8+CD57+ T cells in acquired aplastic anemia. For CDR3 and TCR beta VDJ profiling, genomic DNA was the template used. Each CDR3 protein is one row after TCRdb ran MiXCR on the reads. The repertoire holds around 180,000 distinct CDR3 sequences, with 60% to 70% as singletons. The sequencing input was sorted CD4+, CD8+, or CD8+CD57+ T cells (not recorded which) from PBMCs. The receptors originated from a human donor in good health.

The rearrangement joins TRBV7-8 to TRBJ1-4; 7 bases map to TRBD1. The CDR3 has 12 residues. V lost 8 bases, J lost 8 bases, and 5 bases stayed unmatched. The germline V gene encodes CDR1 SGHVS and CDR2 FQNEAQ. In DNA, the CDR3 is TGTGCCAGCCGAGACAGGGAGGAAAAACTGTTTTTT. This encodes CASRDREEKLFF.

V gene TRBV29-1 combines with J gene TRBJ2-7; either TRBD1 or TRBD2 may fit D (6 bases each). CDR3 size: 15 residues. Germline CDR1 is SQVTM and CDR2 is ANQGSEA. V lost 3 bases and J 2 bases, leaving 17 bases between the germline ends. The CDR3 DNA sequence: TGCAGCGTTGAGCTCGCTGGCGGGACAACCTACGAGCAGTACTTC. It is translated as CSVELAGGTTYEQYF.

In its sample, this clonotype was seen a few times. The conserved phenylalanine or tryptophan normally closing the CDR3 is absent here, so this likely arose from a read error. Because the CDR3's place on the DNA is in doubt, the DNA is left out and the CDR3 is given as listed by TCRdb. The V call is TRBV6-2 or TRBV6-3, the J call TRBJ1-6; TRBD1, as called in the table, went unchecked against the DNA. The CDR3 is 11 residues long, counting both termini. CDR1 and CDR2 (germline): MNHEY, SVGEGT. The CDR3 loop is CASSAQLGQHS.

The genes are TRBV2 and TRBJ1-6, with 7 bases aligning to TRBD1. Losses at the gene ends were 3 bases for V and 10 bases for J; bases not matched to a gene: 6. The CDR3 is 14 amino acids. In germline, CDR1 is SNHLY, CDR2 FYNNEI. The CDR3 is CASSDRGRWSPLHF. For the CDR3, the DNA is TGTGCCAGCAGTGATAGGGGGCGTTGGTCACCCCTCCACTTT.

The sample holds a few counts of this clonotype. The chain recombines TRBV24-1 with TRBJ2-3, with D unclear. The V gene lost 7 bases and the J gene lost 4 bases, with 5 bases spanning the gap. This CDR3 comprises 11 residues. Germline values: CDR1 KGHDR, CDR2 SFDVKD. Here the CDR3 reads CATREADTQYF. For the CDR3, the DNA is TGTGCCACCAGGGAAGCAGATACGCAGTATTTT.

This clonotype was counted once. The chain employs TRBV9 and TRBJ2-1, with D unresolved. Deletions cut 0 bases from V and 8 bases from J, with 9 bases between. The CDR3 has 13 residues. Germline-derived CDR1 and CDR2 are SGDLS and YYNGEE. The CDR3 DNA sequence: TGTGCCAGCAGCGTAGCTCCCAGTGATGAGCAGTTCTTC. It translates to CASSVAPSDEQFF.

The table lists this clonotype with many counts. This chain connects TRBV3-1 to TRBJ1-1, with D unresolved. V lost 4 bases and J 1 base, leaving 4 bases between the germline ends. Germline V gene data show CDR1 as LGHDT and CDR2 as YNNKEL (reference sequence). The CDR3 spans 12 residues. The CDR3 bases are TGTGCCAGCAGCCCGACGAACACTGAAGCTTTCTTT. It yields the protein CASSPTNTEAFF.

The CDR3 reads CASSIDHVTGEAYF. In DNA form, the CDR3 reads TGTGCCAGTAGTATAGATCATGTGACAGGGGAGGCGTACTTC. This chain connects TRBV19 to TRBJ2-7; TRBD1 agrees at 8 bases. J gave up 12 bases and V 0 bases, and 10 bases lay outside the gene matches. The germline gives CDR1 LNHDA, CDR2 SQIVND (reference sequence). CDR3 length: 14 amino acids.

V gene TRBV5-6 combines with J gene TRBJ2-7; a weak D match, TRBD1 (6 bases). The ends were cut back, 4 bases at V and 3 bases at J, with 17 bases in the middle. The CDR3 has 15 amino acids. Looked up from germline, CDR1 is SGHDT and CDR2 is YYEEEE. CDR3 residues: CASSARGRGVYEQYF. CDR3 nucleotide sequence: TGTGCCAGCAGCGCCCGGGGCAGGGGTGTCTACGAGCAGTACTTC.

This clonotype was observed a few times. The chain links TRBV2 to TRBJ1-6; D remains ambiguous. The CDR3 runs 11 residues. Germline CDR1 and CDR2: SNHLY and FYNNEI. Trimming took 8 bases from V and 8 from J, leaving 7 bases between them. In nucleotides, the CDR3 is TGTGCCAGCGAGGGATATTCACCCCTCCACTTT. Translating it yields CASEGYSPLHF.

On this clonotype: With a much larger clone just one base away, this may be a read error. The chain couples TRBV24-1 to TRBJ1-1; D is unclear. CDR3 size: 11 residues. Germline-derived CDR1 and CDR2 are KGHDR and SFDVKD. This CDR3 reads CAPLSITDAFF. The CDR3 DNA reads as TGTGCCCCGTTAAGCATCACTGATGCTTTCTTT.

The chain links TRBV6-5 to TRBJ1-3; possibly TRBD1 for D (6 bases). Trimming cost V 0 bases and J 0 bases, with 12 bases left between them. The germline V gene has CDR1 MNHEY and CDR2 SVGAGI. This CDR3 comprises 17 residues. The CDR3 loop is CASSYSFRGNSGNTIYF. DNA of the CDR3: TGTGCCAGCAGTTACTCTTTCAGGGGTAACTCTGGAAACACCATATATTTT.

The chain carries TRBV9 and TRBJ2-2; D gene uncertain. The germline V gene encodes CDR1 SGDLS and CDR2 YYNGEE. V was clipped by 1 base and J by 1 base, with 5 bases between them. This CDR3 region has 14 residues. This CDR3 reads CASSVHQNTGELFF. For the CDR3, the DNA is TGTGCCAGCAGCGTACACCAGAACACCGGGGAGCTGTTTTTT. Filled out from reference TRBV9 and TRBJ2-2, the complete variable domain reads DSGVTQTPKHLITATGQRVTLRCSPRSGDLSVYWYQQSLDQGLQFLIQYYNGEERAKGNILERFSAQQFPDLHSELNLSSLELGDSALYFCASSVHQNTGELFFGEGSRLTVL.

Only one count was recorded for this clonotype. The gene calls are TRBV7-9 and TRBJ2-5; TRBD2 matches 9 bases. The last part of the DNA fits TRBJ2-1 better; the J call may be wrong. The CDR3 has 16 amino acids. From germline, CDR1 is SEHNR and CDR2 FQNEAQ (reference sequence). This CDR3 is CASSHRLAGPYNEQFF. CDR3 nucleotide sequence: TGTGCCAGCAGTCATAGGCTAGCGGGACCCTACAATGAGCAGTTCTTC.

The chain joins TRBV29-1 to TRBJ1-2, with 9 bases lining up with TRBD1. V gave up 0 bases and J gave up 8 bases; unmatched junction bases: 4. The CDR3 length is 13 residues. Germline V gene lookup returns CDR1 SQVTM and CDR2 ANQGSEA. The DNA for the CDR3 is TGCAGCGTTGAAGAACAGGGGGCAAGGGGCTACACCTTC. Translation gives CSVEEQGARGYTF.

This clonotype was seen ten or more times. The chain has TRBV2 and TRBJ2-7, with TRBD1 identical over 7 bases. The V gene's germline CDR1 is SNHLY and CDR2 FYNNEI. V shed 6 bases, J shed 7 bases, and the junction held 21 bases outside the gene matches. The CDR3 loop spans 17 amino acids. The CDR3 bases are TGTGCCAGCAGCGCCGGGACAGACTTTACCTTACTGGAGGAGCAGTACTTC. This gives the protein CASSAGTDFTLLEEQYF.

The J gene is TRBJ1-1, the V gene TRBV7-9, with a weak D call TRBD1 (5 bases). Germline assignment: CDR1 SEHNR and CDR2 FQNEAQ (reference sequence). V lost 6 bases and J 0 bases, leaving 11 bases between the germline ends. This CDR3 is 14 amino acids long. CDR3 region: CASRIDRLNTEAFF. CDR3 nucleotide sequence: TGTGCCAGCAGAATCGACAGATTGAACACTGAAGCTTTCTTT.

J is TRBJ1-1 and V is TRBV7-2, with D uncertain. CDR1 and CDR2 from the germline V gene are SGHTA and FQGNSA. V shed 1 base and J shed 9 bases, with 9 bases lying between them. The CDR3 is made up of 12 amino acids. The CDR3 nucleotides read TGTGCCAGCAGCTTAGAAAGGGCCAAAGCTTTCTTT. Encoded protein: CASSLERAKAFF.

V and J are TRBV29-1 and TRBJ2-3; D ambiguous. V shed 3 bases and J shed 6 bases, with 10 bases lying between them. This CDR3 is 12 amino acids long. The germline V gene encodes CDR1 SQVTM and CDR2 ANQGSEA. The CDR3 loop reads CSVDQFADTQYF. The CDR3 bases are TGCAGCGTTGATCAATTTGCCGATACGCAGTATTTT.